Described below is a single TCR beta chain sequence and its context. The target antigen is unknown. Genomic DNA constituted the template upon which TCR beta VDJ and CDR3 profiling was performed. MiXCR, applied by TCRdb to the reads, yields one record per CDR3 protein. The table includes approximately 180,000 distinct CDR3 sequences, around half detected once. These data come from a study of CD8+CD57+ T cells in acquired aplastic anemia. Looking at the study overall: DNA per sorted CD4+ or CD8+ sample ranged roughly 0.19 to 27.4 ug, averaging about 3.4 ug.

An expansion of CD8+CD57+ cells by flow cytometry had been shown in patients chosen for sequencing. Patients uniformly had severe acquired aplastic anemia. Study results and caveats: The study identified around 28 CD8+ CDR3 sequences shared by patients and controls.

The sequenced sample was sorted CD4+, CD8+, or CD8+CD57+ T cells (not recorded which) from PBMCs. This clonotype was obtained from a human donor with aplastic anemia.

In DNA form, the CDR3 reads TGCAGTGCTAGAGAAGTCCCGAGCTCCTACAATGAGCAGTTCTTC. Protein product: CSAREVPSSYNEQFF. This chain links TRBV20-1 with TRBJ2-1; D is unclear. Germline CDR1 reads DFQATT; CDR2 reads SNEGSKA (reference sequence). The CDR3 extends over 15 amino acids. The V end was cut by 0 bases, the J end by 0 bases, with 9 bases between.